The 14 T cell receptor beta chains below come from one sample, sequenced in a study of control samples from healthy donors and cancer patients. Sequencing was performed with immunoSEQ multiplex PCR; in TCRdb, only in-frame clones are kept and a portion is missing. The profile covers some 170,000 clones, with 94% appearing a single time and 14% taken by the ten largest. Source material: PBMCs. These receptors were collected from a man aged 55 to 70 with colorectal cancer.

The chain couples TRBV5-6 to TRBJ1-5, with a possible D match to TRBD1 (6 bases). V gave up 4 bases and J gave up 3 bases, with 14 bases separating them. There are 15 residues in the CDR3. The germline V gene has CDR1 SGHDT and CDR2 YYEEEE. CDR3 in DNA: TGTGCCAGCAGCCTAATTGGACAGTACAATCAGCCCCAGCATTTT. Encoded protein: CASSLIGQYNQPQHF. The complete variable domain, with remaining parts taken from reference TRBV5-6 and TRBJ1-5, reads DAGVTQSPTHLIKTRGQQVTLRCSPKSGHDTVSWYQQALGQGPQFIFQYYEEEERQRGNFPDRFSGHQFPNYSSELNVNALLLGDSALYLCASSLIGQYNQPQHFGDGTRLSIL.

The rearrangement uses TRBV19 and TRBJ2-7; 14 bases are shared with TRBD2. Germline lookup yields CDR1 LNHDA and CDR2 SQIVND (reference sequence). V lost 5 bases to trimming and J lost 0 bases; unmatched junction nucleotides: 9. CDR3 length: 18 amino acids. CDR3 coding DNA: TGTGCCAGTAGTCCCAGGGGGACTAGCGGGGGACCCTCCTACGAGCAGTACTTC. It yields the protein CASSPRGTSGGPSYEQYF.

The chain uses TRBV5-4 and TRBJ1-2; no definite D call. The V end was cut by 0 bases, the J end by 6 bases, with 12 bases between. The CDR3 is 14 residues long. CDR1 and CDR2 from the germline V gene are SGHNT and YYREEE (reference sequence). The CDR3 reads CASSLVRAQHGYTF. DNA for the CDR3: TGTGCCAGCAGCTTGGTTAGGGCCCAGCATGGCTACACCTTC.

V and J are TRBV20-1 and TRBJ2-1; no clear D. Trimming cost V 1 base and J 8 bases, with 6 bases left between them. CDR3 size: 11 residues. Germline V gives CDR1 DFQATT, CDR2 SNEGSKA (reference sequence). The CDR3 DNA reads TGCAGTGCTAGAGTGGTCGATGAGCAGTTCTTC. Its translation: CSARVVDEQFF.

The rearrangement uses TRBV9 and TRBJ1-4, with 11 bases that match TRBD1. The CDR3 contains 14 residues. Germline assignment: CDR1 SGDLS and CDR2 YYNGEE. Unmatched junction bases numbered 3, after V lost 4 bases and J lost 7 bases. The DNA of the CDR3 is TGTGCCAGCAGCTCCGGGACAGGGGGTGAAAAACTGTTTTTT. Translation gives CASSSGTGGEKLFF.

For this clone: The sample contains more than one DNA sequence encoding this CDR3. The chain uses TRBV18 and TRBJ1-2, with 9 bases identical to TRBD1. Germline-derived CDR1 and CDR2 are KGHSH and LQKENI. CDR3 length: 16 amino acids. The trim removed 1 base at V and 8 bases at J, leaving 11 bases unmatched. This CDR3 reads CASSPQSTGGPYGYTF. Written as DNA, the CDR3 is TGTGCCAGCTCACCACAGTCGACAGGGGGTCCCTACGGCTACACCTTC.

The gene calls are TRBV18 and TRBJ2-5, with a possible D match to TRBD2 (6 bases). In germline, CDR1 is KGHSH, CDR2 LQKENI. The ends were cut back, 3 bases at V and 5 bases at J, with 22 bases in the middle. CDR3 length equals 17 residues. In nucleotides, the CDR3 is TGTGCCAGCTCACCGTCGGTTGGGACTTCAGGTAGTGAGACCCAGTACTTC. This gives the protein CASSPSVGTSGSETQYF.

The chain links TRBV30 to TRBJ1-2; 8 bases map to TRBD1. V shed 6 bases, J shed 5 bases, and the junction held 11 bases outside the gene matches. CDR3 length equals 14 residues. Germline values: CDR1 GTSNPN, CDR2 SVGIG (reference sequence). The CDR3 sequence: CACDDPGQVYGYTF. As DNA, the CDR3 is TGTGCCTGCGATGATCCGGGACAGGTGTATGGCTACACCTTC.

The chain is built from TRBV2 and TRBJ2-3; a possible D gene is TRBD1 (6 bases). The CDR3 sequence is 14 residues long. Germline loops: CDR1 SNHLY, CDR2 FYNNEI. Trimming shortened V by 7 bases and J by 6 bases, and 17 bases separated the two germline ends. CDR3 nucleotides: TGTGCCAGCACCCCGGGACACATAGGGGATACGCAGTATTTT. The encoded protein is CASTPGHIGDTQYF.

The rearrangement uses TRBV11-2 and TRBJ2-1; no clear D gene. This CDR3 region has 12 residues. Trimming took 0 bases from V and 14 from J, leaving 11 bases between them. The V gene's germline CDR1 is SGHAT and CDR2 FQNNGV. CDR3 DNA: TGTGCCAGCAGCTTAGACGCTAGGATGAAGTTCTTC. As protein: CASSLDARMKFF.

The chain uses TRBV4-1 and TRBJ1-4; 8 positions agree with TRBD1. The germline CDR1 and CDR2 sequences are MGHRA and YSYEKL. V trimming: 0 bases; J trimming: 0 bases; junction bases outside the gene matches: 9. The CDR3 has 19 amino acids. The CDR3 loop reads CASSQDRLGTGPTNEKLFF. The CDR3 nucleotides read TGCGCCAGCAGCCAAGATCGGCTGGGGACAGGCCCAACTAATGAAAAACTGTTTTTT.

The chain joins TRBV2 to TRBJ1-1; 8 positions agree with TRBD1. V lost 4 bases to trimming and J lost 7 bases; unmatched junction nucleotides: 5. The germline CDR1 and CDR2 sequences are SNHLY and FYNNEI. CDR3 size: 13 residues. Here the CDR3 reads CASSVDREGEAFF. The CDR3, as DNA: TGTGCCAGCAGTGTGGACAGGGAAGGTGAAGCTTTCTTT. The full variable domain, its missing parts supplied by reference TRBV2 and TRBJ1-1, is EPEVTQTPSHQVTQMGQEVILRCVPISNHLYFYWYRQILGQKVEFLVSFYNNEISEKSEIFDDQFSVERPDGSNFTLKIRSTKLEDSAMYFCASSVDREGEAFFGQGTRLTVV.

This clone was observed once. The rearrangement joins TRBV29-1 to TRBJ2-1; D gene unclear. V shed 0 bases and J shed 2 bases, with 8 bases lying between them. There are 14 residues in the CDR3. CDR1 and CDR2 from the germline V gene are SQVTM and ANQGSEA. CDR3 amino acids: CSVEEGGTYNEQFF. In nucleotides, the CDR3 is TGCAGCGTTGAAGAGGGCGGAACCTACAATGAGCAGTTCTTC.

The rearrangement links TRBV7-2 to TRBJ1-2; D possibly corresponds to TRBD1 (5 bases). Germline V CDR1 and CDR2: SGHTA, FQGNSA. CDR3 size: 11 residues. Trimming stripped 5 bases from V and 8 bases from J, with 9 bases between. The CDR3 loop is CASSLRGGYTF. The CDR3, as DNA: TGTGCCAGCAGCCTTAGGGGAGGCTACACCTTC.